These T cell receptor beta chains were read from a single sample in a study of response to subunit inactivated influenza vaccine. TCRdb passed the RT-PCR reads through MiXCR, listing each CDR3 protein once. The data hold more than 550,000 distinct CDR3 sequences, with approximately 10% observed a single time. The same sample was also used in a study of T cells expressing NK-cell markers.

The input for sequencing was PBMCs from blood, taken on the day of vaccination. These receptors originate from a man in his fifties or sixties who received an inactivated influenza vaccine. CDR3s include the opening cysteine and the closing phenylalanine or tryptophan. The order of the fields is J gene, D gene, V gene, clone size, CDR3 protein, CDR3 DNA. A D gene is named only where the DNA matches it firmly. Clone sizes are given selectively: once, few, many, or a class where the clone is expanded.

j_gene: TRBJ2-1; d_gene: .; v_gene: TRBV19; abundance: few; CDR3aa: CASSQWGSYNEQFF; CDR3nt: TGTGCCAGTAGCCAGTGGGGCTCCTACAATGAGCAGTTCTTC
j_gene: TRBJ1-4; d_gene: .; v_gene: TRBV7-9; abundance: few; CDR3aa: CASSLKGTNGEKLFF; CDR3nt: TGTGCCAGCAGCTTAAAGGGGACGAATGGGGAAAAACTGTTTTTT
j_gene: TRBJ1-1; d_gene: .; v_gene: TRBV12-3/TRBV12-4; abundance: many; CDR3aa: CASRPRSAQSRAFF; CDR3nt: TGTGCCAGCAGACCGAGGTCCGCGCAGTCAAGAGCTTTCTTT
j_gene: TRBJ2-1; d_gene: TRBD1; v_gene: TRBV13; abundance: .; CDR3aa: CASSLGDRVGRNEQFF; CDR3nt: TGTGCCAGCAGCTTAGGGGACAGGGTCGGCCGCAATGAGCAGTTCTTC
j_gene: TRBJ1-6; d_gene: .; v_gene: TRBV20-1; abundance: .; CDR3aa: CSADLRIGTYNSPLHF; CDR3nt: TGCAGTGCGGACCTCCGGATAGGGACCTATAATTCACCCCTCCACTTT
j_gene: TRBJ2-3; d_gene: TRBD2; v_gene: TRBV12-3/TRBV12-4; abundance: many; CDR3aa: CASRLAGGADTQYF; CDR3nt: TGTGCCAGCAGACTAGCGGGAGGAGCAGATACGCAGTATTTT
j_gene: TRBJ1-2; d_gene: .; v_gene: TRBV29-1; abundance: many; CDR3aa: CSAEGESLKGGYTF; CDR3nt: TGCAGCGCCGAGGGGGAGTCTCTCAAGGGGGGCTACACCTTC
j_gene: TRBJ2-3; d_gene: TRBD1; v_gene: TRBV12-3/TRBV12-4; abundance: medium-sized; CDR3aa: CASSLSWGQGAKTSTDTQYF; CDR3nt: TGTGCCAGCAGTTTAAGCTGGGGGCAGGGGGCTAAAACTAGCACAGATACGCAGTATTTT
j_gene: TRBJ2-3; d_gene: .; v_gene: TRBV24-1; abundance: many; CDR3aa: CATSVGGRSTDTQYF; CDR3nt: TGTGCCACCAGTGTCGGGGGGCGTAGCACAGATACGCAGTATTTT
j_gene: TRBJ2-1; d_gene: .; v_gene: TRBV20-1; abundance: .; CDR3aa: CSASEGGPYNEQFF; CDR3nt: TGCAGTGCTTCGGAGGGAGGCCCCTACAATGAGCAGTTCTTC
j_gene: TRBJ2-2; d_gene: TRBD2; v_gene: TRBV13; abundance: many; CDR3aa: CASSRRTSGELFF; CDR3nt: TGTGCCAGCAGCCGAAGGACTAGCGGGGAGCTGTTTTTT
j_gene: TRBJ2-3; d_gene: TRBD1; v_gene: TRBV12-3/TRBV12-4; abundance: few; CDR3aa: CASSPGTGRYTQYF; CDR3nt: TGTGCCAGCAGTCCCGGGACAGGAAGGTATACGCAGTATTTT
j_gene: TRBJ2-6; d_gene: .; v_gene: TRBV4-3; abundance: few; CDR3aa: CASSQGPSSGANVLTF; CDR3nt: TGCGCCAGCAGCCAGGGACCTAGCTCTGGGGCCAACGTCCTGACTTTC
j_gene: TRBJ1-5; d_gene: .; v_gene: TRBV12-3/TRBV12-4; abundance: many; CDR3aa: CASRGDGNQPQHF; CDR3nt: TGTGCCAGCAGGGGGGACGGCAATCAGCCCCAGCATTTT
j_gene: TRBJ2-7; d_gene: .; v_gene: TRBV4-3; abundance: .; CDR3aa: CASSLVAWSYEQYF; CDR3nt: TGCGCCAGCAGCCTAGTGGCCTGGTCCTACGAGCAGTACTTC
j_gene: TRBJ2-1; d_gene: .; v_gene: TRBV30; abundance: few; CDR3aa: CAWSFSNEQFF; CDR3nt: TGTGCCTGGAGTTTTAGCAATGAGCAGTTCTTC
j_gene: TRBJ2-3; d_gene: .; v_gene: TRBV29-1; abundance: once; CDR3aa: CSVERPLSDTQYF; CDR3nt: TGCAGCGTTGAACGGCCCCTCTCAGATACGCAGTATTTT
j_gene: TRBJ2-3; d_gene: .; v_gene: TRBV7-9; abundance: .; CDR3aa: CARGKLSGNTDTQYF; CDR3nt: TGTGCCAGGGGAAAGCTTAGCGGTAACACAGATACGCAGTATTTT
j_gene: TRBJ2-2; d_gene: TRBD2; v_gene: TRBV10-3; abundance: .; CDR3aa: CAISEGLAGGPRMNTGELFF; CDR3nt: TGTGCCATCAGTGAGGGACTAGCGGGGGGGCCCCGGATGAACACCGGGGAGCTGTTTTTT
j_gene: TRBJ2-1; d_gene: .; v_gene: TRBV6-1; abundance: few; CDR3aa: CASSPGTTPYNEQFF; CDR3nt: TGTGCCAGCAGTCCCGGGACAACACCCTACAATGAGCAGTTCTTC
j_gene: TRBJ2-1; d_gene: .; v_gene: TRBV21-1; abundance: few; CDR3aa: CASKGQGIGVYTYNEQFF; CDR3nt: TGTGCCAGCAAAGGACAGGGGATAGGGGTATATACCTACAATGAGCAGTTCTTC
j_gene: TRBJ2-1; d_gene: .; v_gene: TRBV24-1; abundance: many; CDR3aa: CATSESGGPLEQFF; CDR3nt: TGTGCCACCAGTGAATCCGGGGGGCCTTTAGAGCAGTTCTTC
j_gene: TRBJ2-7; d_gene: TRBD2; v_gene: TRBV20-1; abundance: .; CDR3aa: CSAKLAGGPGEQYF; CDR3nt: TGCAGTGCTAAACTAGCGGGAGGGCCTGGCGAGCAGTACTTC
j_gene: TRBJ2-2; d_gene: .; v_gene: TRBV10-3; abundance: many; CDR3aa: CAISEQPNTGELFF; CDR3nt: TGTGCCATCAGTGAACAGCCGAACACCGGGGAGCTGTTTTTT
j_gene: TRBJ2-3; d_gene: TRBD2; v_gene: TRBV20-1; abundance: .; CDR3aa: CSARTSTSGYSTDTQYF; CDR3nt: TGCAGTGCTAGAACCTCGACTAGCGGATATAGCACAGATACGCAGTATTTT
j_gene: TRBJ2-5; d_gene: .; v_gene: TRBV5-6; abundance: few; CDR3aa: CASSLGWKETQYF; CDR3nt: TGTGCCAGCAGCTTGGGTTGGAAAGAGACCCAGTACTTC
j_gene: TRBJ2-7; d_gene: .; v_gene: TRBV20-1; abundance: few; CDR3aa: CSGQPGRRSREQYF; CDR3nt: TGCAGTGGTCAGCCGGGACGCAGGTCTCGGGAGCAGTACTTC
j_gene: TRBJ2-3; d_gene: .; v_gene: TRBV29-1; abundance: .; CDR3aa: CSVEVSVRDTQYF; CDR3nt: TGCAGCGTTGAGGTCTCTGTGAGGGATACGCAGTATTTT
j_gene: TRBJ2-1; d_gene: .; v_gene: TRBV5-1; abundance: many; CDR3aa: CASRQTFSSSYNEQFF; CDR3nt: TGCGCCAGCAGACAGACATTTTCGAGCTCCTACAATGAGCAGTTCTTC
j_gene: TRBJ2-1; d_gene: TRBD2; v_gene: TRBV3-1; abundance: few; CDR3aa: CASSPGLAGAHEQFF; CDR3nt: TGTGCCAGCAGCCCAGGACTAGCGGGGGCACATGAGCAGTTCTTC
j_gene: TRBJ2-5; d_gene: TRBD2; v_gene: TRBV5-1; abundance: few; CDR3aa: CASSMGLAGSETQYF; CDR3nt: TGCGCCAGCAGCATGGGACTAGCGGGCTCTGAGACCCAGTACTTC
j_gene: TRBJ1-3; d_gene: .; v_gene: TRBV5-1; abundance: .; CDR3aa: CASSLESQVASGNTIYF; CDR3nt: TGCGCCAGCAGCTTGGAGTCCCAGGTAGCCTCTGGAAACACCATATATTTT
j_gene: TRBJ2-7; d_gene: .; v_gene: TRBV7-9; abundance: .; CDR3aa: CASSFPNEPRQYF; CDR3nt: TGTGCCAGCAGCTTTCCAAACGAGCCCAGGCAGTACTTC
j_gene: TRBJ2-7; d_gene: TRBD1; v_gene: TRBV18; abundance: .; CDR3aa: CASSPMTGTYEEQYF; CDR3nt: TGTGCCAGCTCACCTATGACAGGGACCTACGAGGAGCAGTACTTC
j_gene: TRBJ1-2; d_gene: .; v_gene: TRBV6-2/TRBV6-3; abundance: .; CDR3aa: CASRVRGFYGYTF; CDR3nt: TGTGCCAGCAGAGTTCGGGGCTTCTATGGCTACACCTTC
j_gene: TRBJ2-7; d_gene: .; v_gene: TRBV7-2; abundance: many; CDR3aa: CASSLRASLMYEQYF; CDR3nt: TGTGCCAGCAGCCTTCGGGCTAGTCTCATGTACGAGCAGTACTTC
j_gene: TRBJ2-3; d_gene: TRBD2; v_gene: TRBV6-2/TRBV6-3; abundance: few; CDR3aa: CASSYGLAPNTDTQYF; CDR3nt: TGTGCCAGCAGTTACGGACTAGCCCCGAACACAGATACGCAGTATTTT
j_gene: TRBJ2-4; d_gene: .; v_gene: TRBV4-2; abundance: .; CDR3aa: CASSQDSLDQNIQYF; CDR3nt: TGTGCCAGCAGCCAAGATAGTTTGGATCAAAACATTCAGTACTTC
j_gene: TRBJ2-1; d_gene: TRBD2; v_gene: TRBV7-2; abundance: once; CDR3aa: CASRSGLARTYNEQFF; CDR3nt: TGTGCCAGCAGGTCCGGACTAGCGAGGACCTACAATGAGCAGTTCTTC
j_gene: TRBJ2-5; d_gene: TRBD1; v_gene: TRBV13; abundance: .; CDR3aa: CASSLASGTGPETQYF; CDR3nt: TGTGCCAGCAGCTTGGCCTCCGGGACAGGGCCCGAGACCCAGTACTTC
j_gene: TRBJ2-5; d_gene: .; v_gene: TRBV12-3/TRBV12-4; abundance: .; CDR3aa: CASSFTLEGGETQYF; CDR3nt: TGTGCCAGCAGTTTCACCTTAGAGGGGGGAGAGACCCAGTACTTC
j_gene: TRBJ2-7; d_gene: TRBD1; v_gene: TRBV7-9; abundance: .; CDR3aa: CASSRTGNPYEQYF; CDR3nt: TGTGCCAGCAGCCGGACAGGGAACCCCTACGAGCAGTACTTC
j_gene: TRBJ2-7; d_gene: .; v_gene: TRBV3-1; abundance: few; CDR3aa: CASSQGWEEQYF; CDR3nt: TGTGCCAGCAGCCAAGGTTGGGAAGAGCAGTACTTC
j_gene: TRBJ2-1; d_gene: .; v_gene: TRBV6-2/TRBV6-3; abundance: many; CDR3aa: CASSSVSSYNEQFF; CDR3nt: TGTGCCAGCAGTTCGGTTTCCTCCTACAATGAGCAGTTCTTC
j_gene: TRBJ2-7; d_gene: TRBD2; v_gene: TRBV3-1; abundance: few; CDR3aa: CASSPPPPGGIGEQYF; CDR3nt: TGTGCCAGCAGCCCGCCCCCCCCGGGGGGGATCGGCGAGCAGTACTTC
j_gene: TRBJ1-2; d_gene: .; v_gene: TRBV10-3; abundance: .; CDR3aa: CAISGGYGYTF; CDR3nt: TGTGCCATCAGTGGGGGGTACGGCTACACCTTC
j_gene: TRBJ2-3; d_gene: .; v_gene: TRBV20-1; abundance: few; CDR3aa: CSARAAQTTDTQYF; CDR3nt: TGCAGTGCTAGAGCGGCGCAGACCACAGATACGCAGTATTTT
j_gene: TRBJ2-6; d_gene: .; v_gene: TRBV30; abundance: .; CDR3aa: CAWSPGISGANVLTF; CDR3nt: TGTGCCTGGAGTCCAGGGATCTCTGGGGCCAACGTCCTGACTTTC
j_gene: TRBJ2-7; d_gene: TRBD2; v_gene: TRBV20-1; abundance: few; CDR3aa: CSARDRLADLYEQYF; CDR3nt: TGCAGTGCTAGAGATCGACTAGCGGATTTATACGAGCAGTACTTC
j_gene: TRBJ2-1; d_gene: TRBD2; v_gene: TRBV7-2; abundance: many; CDR3aa: CASSLAGTSNNEQFF; CDR3nt: TGTGCCAGCAGCTTGGCCGGGACTAGCAACAATGAGCAGTTCTTC
j_gene: TRBJ2-3; d_gene: .; v_gene: TRBV12-3/TRBV12-4; abundance: few; CDR3aa: CASSSRPAKPTDTQYF; CDR3nt: TGTGCCAGCAGTTCCCGGCCGGCGAAGCCTACGGATACGCAGTATTTT
j_gene: TRBJ2-3; d_gene: TRBD2; v_gene: TRBV24-1; abundance: few; CDR3aa: CATSDPSSGGSQDTQYF; CDR3nt: TGTGCCACCAGTGATCCGTCTAGCGGGGGGTCGCAAGATACGCAGTATTTT
j_gene: TRBJ1-2; d_gene: TRBD1; v_gene: TRBV29-1; abundance: few; CDR3aa: CSVGGQGVDGYTF; CDR3nt: TGCAGCGTTGGCGGACAGGGGGTGGATGGCTACACCTTC
j_gene: TRBJ2-3; d_gene: .; v_gene: TRBV11-1; abundance: many; CDR3aa: CASSLAQLRTDTQYF; CDR3nt: TGTGCCAGCAGCTTAGCACAGCTTCGCACAGATACGCAGTATTTT
j_gene: TRBJ2-6; d_gene: .; v_gene: TRBV12-3/TRBV12-4; abundance: .; CDR3aa: CASRGGGTSGANVLTF; CDR3nt: TGTGCCAGCAGGGGCGGCGGAACCTCTGGGGCCAACGTCCTGACTTTC
j_gene: TRBJ2-1; d_gene: .; v_gene: TRBV10-3; abundance: .; CDR3aa: CAISESSHPPPGNEQFF; CDR3nt: TGTGCCATCAGTGAGTCTTCTCACCCGCCCCCTGGGAATGAGCAGTTCTTC
j_gene: TRBJ2-1; d_gene: TRBD1; v_gene: TRBV11-2; abundance: few; CDR3aa: CASSPESTGAFF; CDR3nt: TGTGCCAGCAGTCCAGAGTCGACAGGGGCGTTCTTC
j_gene: TRBJ2-1; d_gene: .; v_gene: TRBV7-9; abundance: few; CDR3aa: CASSSRGDTYNEQFF; CDR3nt: TGTGCCAGCAGCAGTAGGGGGGACACCTACAATGAGCAGTTCTTC
j_gene: TRBJ2-2; d_gene: .; v_gene: TRBV15; abundance: .; CDR3aa: CATSRDGITGELFF; CDR3nt: TGTGCCACCAGCAGAGATGGGATCACCGGGGAGCTGTTTTTT
j_gene: TRBJ2-7; d_gene: .; v_gene: TRBV20-1; abundance: .; CDR3aa: CSLQRTGREYEQYF; CDR3nt: TGCAGTTTACAAAGGACAGGGAGGGAATACGAGCAGTACTTC